The clone carrying this T cell receptor beta chain was observed many times. Its specificity is not known. These data are taken from a study of T cells after posttransplantation cyclophosphamide. Peripheral blood was collected from the related graft donor on the marrow donation day. Notes on the study in general: Donor-recipient repertoire similarity was low at 1-2 months, rising over year one.

The germline gives CDR1 KGHSH, CDR2 LQKENI. The CDR3 runs to 17 residues. The ends lost 5 bases at V and 8 bases at J; junction bases unmatched: 15. Profiling relied on immunoSEQ multiplex PCR, and the TCRdb table lists in-frame clones only, not all of them. Listed here are around 35,000 clones without any singletons, the top ten holding roughly 1.3%. Specimen: PBMCs. The sequence came from a girl aged 5-17 years in good health, CMV-negative, and a related stem cell transplant donor. This chain uses TRBV18 with TRBJ1-2; TRBD1 agrees at 12 bases. CDR3 DNA: TGTGCCAGCTCATTTTCTCCGGGACAGGGGGCTTTGGAAGGCTACACCTTC. Its translation: CASSFSPGQGALEGYTF.